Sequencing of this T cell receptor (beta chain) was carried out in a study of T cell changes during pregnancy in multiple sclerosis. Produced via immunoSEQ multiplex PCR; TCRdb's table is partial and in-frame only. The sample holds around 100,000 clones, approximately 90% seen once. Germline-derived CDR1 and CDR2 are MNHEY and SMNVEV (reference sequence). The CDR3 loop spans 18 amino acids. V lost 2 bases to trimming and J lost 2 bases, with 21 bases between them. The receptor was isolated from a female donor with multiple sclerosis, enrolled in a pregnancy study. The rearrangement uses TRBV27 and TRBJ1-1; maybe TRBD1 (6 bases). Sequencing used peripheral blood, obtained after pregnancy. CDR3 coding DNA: TGTGCCAGCAGTTTAGTGGGTTTGGGAGGGGGGCCCAACACTGAAGCTTTCTTT. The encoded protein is CASSLVGLGGGPNTEAFF.